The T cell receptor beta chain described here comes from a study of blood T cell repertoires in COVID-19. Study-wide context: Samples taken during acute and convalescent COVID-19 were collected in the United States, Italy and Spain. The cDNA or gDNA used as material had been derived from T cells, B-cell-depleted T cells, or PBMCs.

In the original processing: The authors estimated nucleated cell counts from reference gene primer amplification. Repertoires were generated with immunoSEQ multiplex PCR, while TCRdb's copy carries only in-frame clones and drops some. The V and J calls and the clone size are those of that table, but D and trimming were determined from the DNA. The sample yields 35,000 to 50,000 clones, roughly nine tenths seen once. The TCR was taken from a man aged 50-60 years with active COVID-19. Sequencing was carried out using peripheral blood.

CDR3 sequence: CASSVGLAGMGETQYF. DNA of the CDR3: TGTGCCAGTAGCGTTGGACTAGCGGGGATGGGAGAGACCCAGTACTTC. The chain is built from TRBV19 and TRBJ2-5, with 12 positions matching TRBD2. The junction had 9 bases not matched to a gene; V was cut back by 6 bases and J by 4 bases. Germline CDR1 reads LNHDA; CDR2 reads SQIVND (reference sequence). The length of the CDR3 is 16 residues.